The present entry profiles one T cell receptor beta chain with its context. In its sample, this clone was seen a few times. What this receptor recognizes is not known. No per-base quality is available; no much larger clone lies one base away. One collaborating source in Seattle enrolled patients while the patients were actively infected and followed the patients over time throughout the course of disease. The collaborating institutions used their own protocols to collect whole blood in K2EDTA tubes. For TCRbeta analysis, collaborator samples were shipped as frozen whole blood, as isolated PBMCs, or as DNA extracted from either sample type. The data are from a study of blood T cell repertoires in COVID-19 (dated by TCRdb to 2018 to 2020). Regarding the study in general: Samples covering the acute and convalescent phases of COVID-19 were provided by collaborators in the United States, Italy and Spain. The prospective study material was composed of cDNA or gDNA derived from T cells, B-cell-depleted T cells, or PBMCs. Deeply sampled blood TCRbeta repertoires from subjects exposed to, actively infected with, or recovered from COVID-19 were included in the dataset. The repertoires were made available in a free public database intended to serve as a resource for research on the immune response to SARS-CoV-2. Samples were obtained from the ongoing ImmuneRACE study (first 160 participants) and from 1,000 to 1,500 subjects provided by 6 global collaborators. Sample metadata almost always included a de-identified subject ID, COVID-19 status, age in years and sex. Where HLA class I and class II types were available, the types were taken from metadata supplied by the sample provider, not from assay-based typing.

Looking up the germline V gene yields CDR1 ENHRY and CDR2 SYGVKD. The CDR3 contains 14 residues, cysteine and phenylalanine counted. The read is trimmed to its CDR3 DNA, 42 bases read in frame from base 1. A distance of 13 bases separates the germline ends of V and J, which lose 1 base and 7 bases respectively. The paper's findings and limits, for the study overall: How much clinical and demographic metadata was included differed by source and by participant, and the metadata was provided uncurated.

TCRbeta CDR3 regions were amplified from genomic DNA by means of the immunoSEQ Assay, a bias-controlled multiplex PCR. On the authors' methods: Within the assay, amplification of reference gene primers was used to estimate how many nucleated cells each sample contained. To quantify the absolute abundance of each unique TCRbeta CDR3 rearrangement, sequence reads were collapsed and filtered. For each sample, productive Simpson clonality was calculated as the square root of Simpson's diversity index over productive rearrangements. Entries here come from immuneACCESS through TCRdb and include only in-frame sequences with V and J called. Some clones fail to appear in such tables; in the studies checked, an unresolved V gene covers under half of the shortfall, and the cause of the remainder is unknown. V and J calls and clone size come straight from that table; D and trimming were deduced from the DNA. This sample comprises 200,000 to 250,000 clones, roughly 80% of them detected only once. The top ten constitute around 7.2% of the sample.

The clonotype originates from an elderly woman with COVID-19, enrolled during active disease. The sequenced material came from peripheral blood. Here the chain combines TRBV10-3 and TRBJ1-2, with a weak D call of TRBD1 (6 bases match). The CDR3 is CAISEWGGGAGYTF. Read as DNA, the sequence is TGTGCCATCAGTGAGTGGGGAGGGGGAGCTGGCTACACCTTC.